The 10 T cell receptor beta chains below all came from one sample that was sequenced in a study of T cell responses to AZD1222 COVID-19 vaccine. Profiling relied on immunoSEQ multiplex PCR, and the TCRdb table lists in-frame clones only, not all of them. Of 100,000 to 130,000 clones listed, around nine tenths are singletons. The sample in question was peripheral blood, obtained 28 days after the second AZD1222 dose. The receptors stem from an adult who received the AZD1222 COVID-19 vaccine.

The chain is built from TRBV28 and TRBJ1-2; 8 nucleotides line up with TRBD1. Germline loops: CDR1 MDHEN, CDR2 SYDVKM. J was trimmed by 1 base and V by 5 bases; bases with no gene match: 6. The CDR3 spans 15 residues. Here the CDR3 DNA reads TGTGCCAGCAGTGCCAGGGGGCTAATTAACTATGGCTACACCTTC. Translating it yields CASSARGLINYGYTF.

The count of this clone is one. This chain joins TRBV7-2 and TRBJ2-3; D perhaps matches TRBD2 (5 bases). The germline V gene encodes CDR1 SGHTA and CDR2 FQGNSA. This CDR3 has 14 amino acids. V gave up 5 bases and J gave up 2 bases, with 11 bases separating them. The CDR3 here is CASSVVTNTDTQYF. The CDR3 DNA sequence: TGTGCCAGCAGCGTTGTGACTAACACAGATACGCAGTATTTT.

V and J are TRBV19 and TRBJ2-2; 9 bases match TRBD1. CDR3 length: 20 residues. Germline V gene sequence: CDR1 LNHDA, CDR2 SQIVND (reference sequence). The ends lost 0 bases at V and 2 bases at J; junction bases unmatched: 13. CDR3 bases: TGTGCCAGTAGTATAGATACGGTATTCGGGACAGGGACAAACACCGGGGAGCTGTTTTTT. Translation: CASSIDTVFGTGTNTGELFF.

V is TRBV28 and J is TRBJ1-1, with 8 positions matching TRBD1. With V trimmed by 2 bases and J by 1 base, 6 bases remained unmatched. The germline CDR1 and CDR2 sequences are MDHEN and SYDVKM. The CDR3 spans 16 residues. The CDR3 here is CASSLRAGGRNTEAFF. In DNA form, the CDR3 reads TGTGCCAGCAGTTTAAGGGCAGGGGGCCGGAACACTGAAGCTTTCTTT.

The chain couples TRBV13 to TRBJ1-1; D possibly corresponds to TRBD1 (5 bases). Between the trimmed V and J ends, which lost 5 bases and 1 base, there was a span of 11 bases. This CDR3 comprises 14 residues. CDR1 and CDR2 from the germline V gene are PRHDT and FYEKMQ (reference sequence). Here the CDR3 DNA reads TGTGCCAGCAGCGCAGGGCGGACGAACACTGAAGCTTTCTTT. This sequence encodes CASSAGRTNTEAFF.

The V gene is TRBV18, the J gene TRBJ1-1, with 9 bases lining up with TRBD1. CDR1 KGHSH and CDR2 LQKENI come from the germline V gene. The J segment lost 11 bases and the V segment lost 6 bases, leaving 7 bases of the junction unmatched. The CDR3 length is 12 residues. The CDR3 DNA reads as TGTGCCAGCTCCCCGGGACAGGGTATGGCTTTCTTT. It translates to CASSPGQGMAFF.

This chain joins TRBV19 and TRBJ1-1; D is perhaps TRBD1 (5 bases). This CDR3 comprises 15 residues. The V and J ends lost 3 bases and 6 bases respectively, with 17 bases between them. The germline V gene has CDR1 LNHDA and CDR2 SQIVND (reference sequence). The CDR3 loop is CASSIFGGLGAEAFF. CDR3 in DNA: TGTGCCAGTAGTATCTTTGGGGGTTTGGGGGCTGAAGCTTTCTTT.

J is TRBJ1-5 and V is TRBV5-8; D is undetermined. The CDR3 contains 13 residues. V was trimmed by 0 bases and J by 4 bases, leaving 5 bases between them. Germline V CDR1 and CDR2: SGHTS, YDEGEE. The CDR3 coding sequence is TGTGCCAGCAGCTTGGGATGGAATCAGCCCCAGCATTTT. This sequence encodes CASSLGWNQPQHF.

The chain is built from TRBV7-8 and TRBJ1-6, with unresolved D. CDR3 length: 16 residues. From germline, CDR1 is SGHVS and CDR2 FQNEAQ. V shed 1 base and J shed 5 bases, with 12 bases lying between them. The CDR3 coding sequence is TGTGCCAGCAGCTTAGAAGTAGTGTCGAATAATTCACCCCTCCACTTT. Translation: CASSLEVVSNNSPLHF.

The V gene is TRBV7-2, the J gene TRBJ2-1; maybe TRBD1 (6 bases). The germline V gene has CDR1 SGHTA and CDR2 FQGNSA. V was clipped by 5 bases and J by 3 bases, with 14 bases between them. The CDR3 runs 15 residues. CDR3 DNA: TGTGCCAGCAGCCTACCACGGACAGTCTACAATGAGCAGTTCTTC. Translated, it gives CASSLPRTVYNEQFF.